This TCR beta chain stems from a study of OX40 agonist ivuxolimab in advanced cancers. Method: immunoSEQ multiplex PCR; TCRdb's copy keeps in-frame clones and lacks some. The sample lists around 84,000 clones, about 89% seen once, with 0.4% to 0.55% in the top ten. The CDR3 sequence is 15 residues long. Germline CDR1 SGHRS, CDR2 YFSETQ. Trimming took 2 bases from V and 3 from J, leaving 15 bases between them. Sample: CD4+ or CD8+ T cells sorted from blood, taken in a trial of the OX40 agonist ivuxolimab. This sequence originates from an adult with an advanced solid tumor such as melanoma, head and neck, liver or kidney cancer. The V call is TRBV5-1, the J call TRBJ2-7, with D perhaps matching TRBD1 or TRBD2 (5 bases each). CDR3 DNA sequence: TGCGCCAGCAGCTTAGACCCGGGACCCAGCTACGAGCAGTACTTC. Translating gives CASSLDPGPSYEQYF.